The rows below give T cell receptor beta chains drawn from one sample of a study of T cell clones after liver transplantation. Method: immunoSEQ multiplex PCR; TCRdb's copy keeps in-frame clones and lacks some. The sample consists of about 120,000 clones, just over 90% of them appearing once. The specimen was CD4+ T cells from blood, collected 12 months after liver transplant. Receptor source: a human patient who received a liver transplant. The graft donor may have contributed some T cells. Each CDR3 is given with its conserved first and last residue. D genes are given only for firm matches. Size tells how often a clone was seen (once, few, many) or the class of an expanded clone, and some rows leave it out.

TRBJ2-5 | TRBV5-1 | NA | NA | TGCGCCAGCAGCTTGGCCTTGATGCAAGAGACCCAGTACTTC | CASSLALMQETQYF
TRBJ2-5 | TRBV11-2 | NA | TRBD1 | TGTGCCAGCAGCTTAGCCCGGGACAGGGCGACTGTGGCCCAGTACTTC | CASSLARDRATVAQYF
TRBJ1-3 | TRBV9 | NA | TRBD1 | TGTGCCAGCAGCACTGGGGACAGCCCAAGCTCTGGAAACACCATATATTTT | CASSTGDSPSSGNTIYF
TRBJ2-7 | TRBV28 | NA | TRBD2 | TGTGCCAGCAAACCCGGGACTAGCGGGAGGTTGTCCTACGAGCAGTACTTC | CASKPGTSGRLSYEQYF
TRBJ2-1 | TRBV11-3 | NA | TRBD2 | TGTGCCAGCAGCTTAAAAGCGGGAGGGCCAGGGGAGCAGTTCTTC | CASSLKAGGPGEQFF
TRBJ1-1 | TRBV28 | NA | NA | TGTGCCAGCAGTTTCCGGCACGACAACACTGAAGCTTTCTTT | CASSFRHDNTEAFF
TRBJ1-5 | TRBV12-5 | NA | NA | TGTGCTAGTGGACTTGCCAGGGATAATCAGCCCCAGCATTTT | CASGLARDNQPQHF
TRBJ2-7 | TRBV19 | NA | NA | TGTGCCAGTTCACTACTATCCTACGAGCAGTACTTC | CASSLLSYEQYF
TRBJ1-5 | TRBV5-1 | NA | NA | TGCGCCAGCAGCTTAACAGGCCTGAGCAATCAGCCCCAGCATTTT | CASSLTGLSNQPQHF
TRBJ1-1 | TRBV6-1 | once | TRBD1 | TGTGCCAGCAGTGTACGGGGGGCAGGGGGTACCGAGGAAGCTTTCTTT | CASSVRGAGGTEEAFF
TRBJ1-2 | TRBV27 | NA | NA | TGTGCCAGCCGTCTGGCGGTTCCGGGGCATGGCTACACCTTC | CASRLAVPGHGYTF
TRBJ2-1 | TRBV7-9 | NA | NA | TGTGCCAGCAGCTTCTTAGCGTGGAATGAGCAGTTCTTC | CASSFLAWNEQFF
TRBJ2-3 | TRBV11-2 | NA | TRBD1 | TGTGCCAGCAGCCTCCGGACAGGGGGCACAGATACGCAGTATTTT | CASSLRTGGTDTQYF
TRBJ2-7 | TRBV13 | few | TRBD1 | TGTGCCAGCAGCAGGGGACAGCTCTACGAGCAGTACTTC | CASSRGQLYEQYF
TRBJ1-2 | TRBV6-6 | NA | NA | TGTGCCAGCAGTTACCTCACATCTAACTATGGCTACACCTTC | CASSYLTSNYGYTF
TRBJ1-1 | TRBV7-2 | NA | NA | TGTGCCAGCAGCGGGCACTTGAACACTGAAGCTTTCTTT | CASSGHLNTEAFF
TRBJ2-1 | TRBV29-1 | NA | TRBD2 | TGCAGCGTACGTGGCGGGAGCCCTGAGCAGTTCTTC | CSVRGGSPEQFF
TRBJ2-2 | TRBV10-3 | NA | NA | TGTGCCATCAGTGAATCGGGGCGGGACACCGGGGAGCTGTTTTTT | CAISESGRDTGELFF
TRBJ1-5 | TRBV2 | NA | TRBD1 | TGTGCCAGCAGTGCCAACAGGGGAAGCAATCAGCCCCAGCATTTT | CASSANRGSNQPQHF
TRBJ2-2 | TRBV7-3 | NA | TRBD1 | TGTGCCAGCAGCGAAACAGGGGGTCAGGACACCGGGGAGCTGTTTTTT | CASSETGGQDTGELFF
TRBJ2-4 | TRBV2 | NA | NA | TGTGCCAGCATGGATTTTGCGGACGCTTCGGCCAAAAACATTCAGTACTTC | CASMDFADASAKNIQYF
TRBJ2-5 | TRBV11-2 | NA | NA | TGTGCCAGCAGCTTAGATGGCAGGGCCCTAACGGAGGAGACCCAGTACTTC | CASSLDGRALTEETQYF
TRBJ2-7 | TRBV5-1 | NA | TRBD1 | TGCGCCAGCAGCTTGGGGAAAGCCAGGGGGGAGCAGTACTTC | CASSLGKARGEQYF
TRBJ1-1 | TRBV4-3 | NA | TRBD1 | TGCGCCAGCAGCCCCGGGGGACAGCTTGAAGCTTTCTTT | CASSPGGQLEAFF
TRBJ1-2 | TRBV6-5 | NA | NA | TGTGCCAGCAGTTTATACAGGGATTATGGCTACACCTTC | CASSLYRDYGYTF
TRBJ2-7 | TRBV7-8 | NA | TRBD2 | TGTGCCAGCAGCTTAGTTGCACTAGCGTACGAGCAGTACTTC | CASSLVALAYEQYF
TRBJ2-3 | TRBV6-5 | NA | TRBD2 | TGTGCCAGCAGTAACCCGGGAGGGTCCGATACGCAGTATTTT | CASSNPGGSDTQYF
TRBJ1-2 | TRBV6-5 | NA | NA | TGTGCCAGCAGTTACGACACCAACTATGGCTACACCTTC | CASSYDTNYGYTF
TRBJ2-2 | TRBV27 | NA | NA | TGTGCCAGCAGTTATCGGTCCCCGGGTGGAACCGGGGAGCTGTTTTTT | CASSYRSPGGTGELFF
TRBJ1-4 | TRBV5-1 | NA | TRBD1 | TGCGCCAGCAGCCTCGGACAGGGAGACAATGAAAAACTGTTTTTT | CASSLGQGDNEKLFF
TRBJ2-1 | TRBV5-6 | NA | TRBD2 | TGTGCCAGCAGGGCGGGTGCGGGAGATGAGCAGTTCTTC | CASRAGAGDEQFF
TRBJ2-6 | TRBV7-2 | NA | NA | TGTGCCAGCAGCCCCCAGGTTCGAAGCTCTGGGGCCAACGTCCTGACTTTC | CASSPQVRSSGANVLTF
TRBJ2-3 | TRBV6-5 | once | NA | TGTGCCAGCAGCCTCAGGGGGGAGGGCACAGATACGCAGTATTTT | CASSLRGEGTDTQYF
TRBJ2-1 | TRBV6-1 | NA | TRBD1 | TGTGCCAGCAGGGGACCGGACAGGGGGCAGCAGTTCTTC | CASRGPDRGQQFF
TRBJ2-3 | TRBV19 | NA | NA | TGTGCCAGTAGTATAGATCCCCCGGGGGTAAGCACAGATACGCAGTATTTT | CASSIDPPGVSTDTQYF
TRBJ1-1 | TRBV6-5 | NA | NA | TGTGCCAGTTCGAAGGCCTTCATGAACACTGAAGCTTTCTTT | CASSKAFMNTEAFF
TRBJ2-1 | TRBV2 | NA | NA | TGTGCCAGCAATCTCCGGTCAGGAAGTGAGCAGTTCTTC | CASNLRSGSEQFF
TRBJ1-6 | TRBV6-4 | NA | NA | TGTGCCACTCGTCGGGGTATTGGATCACCCCTCCACTTT | CATRRGIGSPLHF
TRBJ2-2 | TRBV30 | NA | TRBD2 | TGTGCCTGCCCTAGCGGGAGACGCTTGACGAACACCGGGGAGCTGTTTTTT | CACPSGRRLTNTGELFF
TRBJ2-2 | TRBV4-1 | NA | NA | TGCGCCAGCAGCCAAGATCCGAGGGGCAGGAACACCGGGGAGCTGTTTTTT | CASSQDPRGRNTGELFF
TRBJ2-7 | TRBV19 | NA | NA | TGTGCCAGTAGTATAAGCAACAGGGCCGACGAGCAGTACTTC | CASSISNRADEQYF
TRBJ2-6 | TRBV28 | few | NA | TGTGCCAGCAGTATGGCTCTGTCTGGGGCCAACGTCCTGACTTTC | CASSMALSGANVLTF
TRBJ2-7 | TRBV11-2 | NA | TRBD1 | TGTGCCAGCAGCTTCGACAGGGCAGCCTACGAGCAGTACTTC | CASSFDRAAYEQYF
TRBJ1-1 | TRBV18 | NA | NA | TGTGCCAGCTCAGACAACGAGGACACTGAAGCTTTCTTT | CASSDNEDTEAFF
TRBJ1-1 | TRBV7-9 | NA | NA | TGTGCCAGCAGCTTAGCGCTGAGAGGGGGGTCCATGAACACTGAAGCTTTCTTT | CASSLALRGGSMNTEAFF
TRBJ1-2 | TRBV14 | NA | TRBD1 | TGTGCCAGCAGCCTCAAAGGACAGGGCTATGGCTACACCTTC | CASSLKGQGYGYTF
TRBJ1-5 | TRBV19 | few | NA | TGTGCCAGTAGTTACAGGGACGATCAGCCCCAGCATTTT | CASSYRDDQPQHF
TRBJ2-7 | TRBV19 | NA | NA | TGTGCCAGTAGTATAGATACCGGGGGATCCTACCCCCACGAGCAGTACTTC | CASSIDTGGSYPHEQYF
TRBJ2-5 | TRBV30 | NA | NA | TGTGCCTGGAGTGGACAGTCCCAAGAGACCCAGTACTTC | CAWSGQSQETQYF
TRBJ1-1 | TRBV28 | NA | TRBD1 | TGTGCCAGCAGAAGCGGGACAGCTAGGGCCACTGAAGCTTTCTTT | CASRSGTARATEAFF
TRBJ2-1 | TRBV11-3 | NA | NA | TGTGCCAGCAGCTCGGATCATGAGCAGTTCTTC | CASSSDHEQFF